A single sample gave rise to the 31 T cell receptor beta chains below, sequenced in a study of radiotherapy plus CTLA-4 blockade in lung cancer. Assay used: immunoSEQ multiplex PCR; TCRdb lists only in-frame clones, some missing. This table holds 65,000 to 85,000 clones, approximately 79% found once. The sequencing used peripheral blood, collected from a patient treated with radiotherapy plus ipilimumab. The source is a human donor with non-small cell lung cancer whose response to radiotherapy plus ipilimumab could not be evaluated. Some clones in this sample may be carry-over from other donors' samples.

The chain is built from TRBV7-2 and TRBJ1-5; D remains unclear. The germline V gene encodes CDR1 SGHTA and CDR2 FQGNSA. The V and J ends lost 5 bases and 3 bases respectively, with 8 bases between them. The CDR3 loop spans 13 amino acids. The CDR3 nucleotides are TGTGCCAGCAGCCTAATCGACAATCAGCCCCAGCATTTT. Translation: CASSLIDNQPQHF.

The CDR3 DNA follows: TGTGCCAGCAGGGGGACAGGGGACGCCTACGAGCAGTACTTC. This encodes CASRGTGDAYEQYF. The V and J genes are TRBV6-1 and TRBJ2-7; 10 bases align to TRBD1. CDR3 size: 14 residues. J gave up 2 bases and V 6 bases, and 4 bases lay outside the gene matches. Germline CDR1 reads MNHNS; CDR2 reads SASEGT.

The chain combines TRBV6-4 with TRBJ1-2; TRBD1 agrees at 10 bases. With V trimmed by 5 bases and J by 5 bases, 5 bases remained unmatched. The CDR3 spans 14 residues. Per germline, CDR1 MRHNA and CDR2 SNTAGT. CDR3 nucleotide sequence: TGTGCCAGCAGTCCGGGACAGGGGCTATATGGCTACACCTTC. Translation: CASSPGQGLYGYTF.

This chain links TRBV15 with TRBJ1-5, with 10 bases that match TRBD1. The CDR3 is 20 amino acids. In germline, CDR1 is LNHNV, CDR2 YYDKDF (reference sequence). V lost 0 bases to trimming and J lost 2 bases; unmatched junction nucleotides: 13. The CDR3 DNA follows: TGTGCCACCAGCAGAGACCCCCTTACCGACAGGGGGCAAGGCAATCAGCCCCAGCATTTT. Its protein is CATSRDPLTDRGQGNQPQHF.

In this sample, this clone turned up once. CDR3 sequence reads: CASSPDRARNSPLHF. DNA for the CDR3: TGTGCCAGCAGCCCGGACAGGGCGCGTAATTCACCCCTCCACTTT. This rearrangement joins TRBV6-5 to TRBJ1-6; TRBD1 matches at 8 bases. J gave up 6 bases and V 6 bases, and 7 bases lay outside the gene matches. CDR1 is MNHEY, CDR2 SVGAGI, per germline. The CDR3 covers 15 residues.

The CDR3 bases are TGTGCCAGCAGTCAGGGGGCGAATTCACCCCTCCACTTT. It yields the protein CASSQGANSPLHF. The V gene is TRBV27, the J gene TRBJ1-6; 8 bases fit TRBD1. The J segment lost 7 bases and the V segment lost 5 bases, leaving 1 base of the junction unmatched. Germline-derived CDR1 and CDR2 are MNHEY and SMNVEV (reference sequence). The CDR3 has 13 residues.

This chain uses TRBV18 with TRBJ1-6; the D is unclear. Germline CDR1 is KGHSH and CDR2 is LQKENI. The CDR3 consists of 15 residues. Trimming removed 6 bases at V and 8 bases at J, with 17 bases between. The DNA for the CDR3 is TGTGCCAGCTCGGCGGCAGAGGCAATATATTCACCCCTCCACTTT. It codes for CASSAAEAIYSPLHF.

V is TRBV4-2 and J is TRBJ2-7, with a possible D match to TRBD2 (7 bases). The ends were cut back, 4 bases at V and 2 bases at J, with 18 bases in the middle. This CDR3 has 16 amino acids. Germline V gene lookup returns CDR1 LGHNA and CDR2 YNFKEQ. The CDR3 nucleotides are TGTGCCAGCAGCCCGCTGGGCGGGGGCGCCGCCTACGAGCAGTACTTC. It encodes CASSPLGGGAAYEQYF.

CDR3 in DNA: TGTGCCAGCAGCTTCCTCGAGTATCACAATGAGCAGTTCTTC. Translated: CASSFLEYHNEQFF. The chain combines TRBV7-9 with TRBJ2-1; no clear D. Per the germline V gene, CDR1 is SEHNR and CDR2 is FQNEAQ (reference sequence). Trimming left V 3 bases short and J 5 bases short, with 11 bases between. The CDR3 sequence is 14 residues long. The full variable domain, in which reference TRBV7-9 and TRBJ2-1 provide the parts outside the CDR3, is DTGVSQNPRHKITKRGQNVTFRCDPISEHNRLYWYRQTLGQGPEFLTYFQNEAQLEKSRLLSDRFSAERPKGSFSTLEIQRTEQGDSAMYLCASSFLEYHNEQFFGPGTRLTVL.

V gene TRBV5-1 combines with J gene TRBJ1-1; the D gene is possibly TRBD1 (5 bases). Trimming cost V 1 base and J 4 bases, with 20 bases left between them. This CDR3 has 17 residues. Germline V gene lookup returns CDR1 SGHRS and CDR2 YFSETQ. Here the CDR3 reads CASSLSSWGLRGTEAFF. The CDR3 bases are TGCGCCAGCAGCTTGAGTAGTTGGGGCCTTAGGGGCACTGAAGCTTTCTTT.

The rearrangement joins TRBV7-2 to TRBJ1-1; 9 bases line up with TRBD1. CDR1 is SGHTA and CDR2 is FQGNSA in the germline V gene. This CDR3 region has 17 residues. Trimming at V came to 2 bases and at J to 0 bases, leaving 7 bases not matched to a gene. CDR3 DNA: TGTGCCAGCAGCTTACTACAGGGGGCCTTAATGAACACTGAAGCTTTCTTT. Protein product: CASSLLQGALMNTEAFF.

The chain is built from TRBV6-1 and TRBJ1-3, with a tentative D call TRBD1 (5 bases). This CDR3 comprises 14 residues. Trimming left V 1 base short and J 5 bases short, with 9 bases between. The germline CDR1 and CDR2 sequences are MNHNS and SASEGT. In DNA form, the CDR3 reads TGTGCCAGCAGTGAAGAGTCAGGGCGAAACACCATATATTTT. Protein sequence: CASSEESGRNTIYF.

V and J are TRBV5-1 and TRBJ2-1, with TRBD2 matching 8 bases. This CDR3 has 15 amino acids. Looked up from germline, CDR1 is SGHRS and CDR2 is YFSETQ. The trim removed 4 bases at V and 3 bases at J, leaving 6 bases unmatched. In DNA, the CDR3 is TGCGCCAGCAGCCGGGAGGGGGTGCTCTACAATGAGCAGTTCTTC. It is translated as CASSREGVLYNEQFF.

The chain employs TRBV5-1 and TRBJ2-1; 9 bases agree with TRBD1. Germline CDR1 and CDR2: SGHRS and YFSETQ. The CDR3 is made up of 12 amino acids. The junction had 3 bases not matched to a gene; V was cut back by 0 bases and J by 14 bases. CDR3 coding DNA: TGCGCCAGCAGCTTGGAGGGACAGGGCAAGTTCTTC. This encodes CASSLEGQGKFF.

CDR3: CASSLSGGGGNTEAFF. DNA for the CDR3: TGTGCCAGCAGTTTATCGGGCGGGGGAGGGAACACTGAAGCTTTCTTT. The chain joins TRBV27 to TRBJ1-1; the D gene is possibly TRBD1 (5 bases). The germline V gene encodes CDR1 MNHEY and CDR2 SMNVEV (reference sequence). This CDR3 region has 16 residues. Trimming took off 0 bases at V and 1 base at J, with 12 bases between the two ends.

This chain uses TRBV9 with TRBJ1-2; possibly TRBD1 for D (5 bases). Germline lookup yields CDR1 SGDLS and CDR2 YYNGEE. This CDR3 spans 12 amino acids. V lost 4 bases and J 8 bases, leaving 12 bases between the germline ends. CDR3 sequence: CASSRGAGGYTF. As DNA, the CDR3 is TGTGCCAGCAGCAGAGGGGCGGGAGGCTACACCTTC. The full variable domain, in which reference TRBV9 and TRBJ1-2 provide the parts outside the CDR3, is DSGVTQTPKHLITATGQRVTLRCSPRSGDLSVYWYQQSLDQGLQFLIQYYNGEERAKGNILERFSAQQFPDLHSELNLSSLELGDSALYFCASSRGAGGYTFGSGTRLTVV.

The chain is built from TRBV7-2 and TRBJ2-7; a possible D gene is TRBD1 (5 bases). CDR3 size: 17 residues. Per the germline V gene, CDR1 is SGHTA and CDR2 is FQGNSA. The germline V and J ends were trimmed by 3 bases and 3 bases, with 21 bases remaining between them. CDR3 bases: TGTGCCAGCAGCTTCACCCTCAACAGGTGGGTGTACTACGAGCAGTACTTC. Translation gives CASSFTLNRWVYYEQYF.

Here the CDR3 DNA reads TGCGCCAGCAGCTTATCCGGCGACTCTCGAGTATATGGAAAACTGTTTTTT. This translates into CASSLSGDSRVYGKLFF. The rearrangement links TRBV5-1 to TRBJ1-4; D uncertain. CDR3 length: 17 residues. The V gene lost 2 bases and the J gene lost 10 bases, with 24 bases spanning the gap. CDR1 is SGHRS, CDR2 YFSETQ, per germline.

The chain joins TRBV7-6 to TRBJ2-7; possibly TRBD2 for D (5 bases). The ends were cut back, 5 bases at V and 0 bases at J, with 14 bases in the middle. Germline V gene lookup returns CDR1 SGHVS and CDR2 FNYEAQ. This CDR3 contains 15 residues. CDR3 in amino acids: CASSQNGGGSYEQYF. CDR3 DNA sequence: TGTGCCAGCAGCCAAAATGGTGGAGGCTCCTACGAGCAGTACTTC.

The V and J genes are TRBV29-1 and TRBJ1-1, with D maybe TRBD1 (6 bases). The V and J ends lost 7 bases and 3 bases respectively, with 12 bases between them. The CDR3 is made up of 12 amino acids. Germline values: CDR1 SQVTM, CDR2 ANQGSEA. This chain's CDR3 is CSGRDTYTEAFF. The CDR3 DNA is TGCAGCGGCCGGGACACCTACACTGAAGCTTTCTTT.

This clone was detected only a few times. The rearrangement links TRBV5-1 to TRBJ2-5; D unresolved. Germline-derived CDR1 and CDR2 are SGHRS and YFSETQ. V lost 4 bases, J lost 2 bases, and 12 bases lay in between. CDR3 length: 14 residues. CDR3 DNA: TGCGCCAGCAGCCCCCCTGGCCAACAAGAGACCCAGTACTTC. Its translation: CASSPPGQQETQYF.

V is TRBV5-8 and J is TRBJ1-1, with TRBD1 identical over 10 bases. This CDR3 region has 14 residues. The germline V gene has CDR1 SGHTS and CDR2 YDEGEE. With 0 bases clipped from V and 4 bases from J, the junction kept 0 bases outside the gene matches. CDR3 protein: CASSLGQGATEAFF. The CDR3 DNA reads TGTGCCAGCAGCTTGGGACAGGGGGCCACTGAAGCTTTCTTT.

The chain uses TRBV7-2 and TRBJ1-6; the D gene is possibly TRBD1 (6 bases). This CDR3 comprises 15 residues. Trimming removed 4 bases at V and 0 bases at J, with 7 bases between. Germline V gives CDR1 SGHTA, CDR2 FQGNSA. CDR3 sequence (DNA): TGTGCCAGCAGCTCGGGACACTCCTATAATTCACCCCTCCACTTT. Translation gives CASSSGHSYNSPLHF.

This chain connects TRBV7-9 to TRBJ2-7, with TRBD1 matching 7 bases. This CDR3 is built from 12 residues. Germline V CDR1 and CDR2: SEHNR, FQNEAQ (reference sequence). V shed 5 bases, J shed 4 bases, and the junction held 2 bases outside the gene matches. This CDR3 reads CASSIQGYEQYF. In DNA, the CDR3 is TGTGCCAGCAGCATACAGGGGTACGAGCAGTACTTC.

The chain couples TRBV2 to TRBJ2-5, with D unresolved. Germline V gene lookup returns CDR1 SNHLY and CDR2 FYNNEI. Trimming pared 3 bases from V and 6 bases from J, leaving 8 bases between. The CDR3 has 12 residues. This CDR3 is CASSDSFKTQYF. In nucleotides, the CDR3 is TGTGCCAGCAGTGATTCCTTTAAGACCCAGTACTTC.

This chain joins TRBV5-1 and TRBJ2-3, with TRBD1 matching 7 bases. The trim removed 5 bases at V and 7 bases at J, leaving 13 bases unmatched. Per the germline V gene, CDR1 is SGHRS and CDR2 is YFSETQ. The CDR3 extends over 15 amino acids. The CDR3 nucleotides read TGCGCCAGCAGAACGGGACAGAGGGCTAGACATACGCAGTATTTT. Protein sequence: CASRTGQRARHTQYF.

The J gene is TRBJ2-4, the V gene TRBV4-1, with 8 bases fitting TRBD2. Losses at the gene ends were 1 base for V and 4 bases for J; bases not matched to a gene: 12. The germline CDR1 and CDR2 sequences are MGHRA and YSYEKL. This CDR3 comprises 18 residues. The DNA of the CDR3 is TGCGCCAGCAGCCAAGGAGGCACTAGCGGACGAGTGAAAAACATTCAGTACTTC. Protein: CASSQGGTSGRVKNIQYF.

The CDR3 DNA reads as TGTGCAAGTCAGCCGTGGCAGGTCAATCAGCCCCAGCATTTT. This translates into CASQPWQVNQPQHF. This rearrangement joins TRBV12-2 to TRBJ1-5; TRBD1 was called by the table and not checked on the DNA. TRBV12-2 is designated a pseudogene. The CDR3 runs to 14 residues.

This clone was detected only once. The V call is TRBV29-1, the J call TRBJ2-5; D ambiguous. The DNA end lines up better with TRBJ2-7; the J call may be wrong. The CDR3 sequence is 12 residues long. Germline V gives CDR1 SQVTM, CDR2 ANQGSEA. The CDR3 bases are TGCAGCGTGGCGAGCGTCTCCTACGAGCAGTACTTC. Residues: CSVASVSYEQYF.

The chain employs TRBV30 and TRBJ1-6; D gene uncertain. Trimming removed 4 bases from V and 3 bases from J, with 7 bases in between. Looked up from germline, CDR1 is GTSNPN and CDR2 is SVGIG (reference sequence). This CDR3 spans 13 amino acids. CDR3 sequence: CAWTGIYNSPLHF. The CDR3 DNA reads TGTGCCTGGACGGGGATCTATAATTCACCCCTCCACTTT.

The genes are TRBV5-1 and TRBJ1-4; D perhaps matches TRBD1 (5 bases). This CDR3 has 14 amino acids. Germline assignment: CDR1 SGHRS and CDR2 YFSETQ. V was shortened by 3 bases and J by 3 bases, with 9 bases between the two germline ends. The CDR3: CASSSQVPNEKLFF. The DNA of the CDR3 is TGCGCCAGCAGCTCACAGGTTCCTAATGAAAAACTGTTTTTT.